These 5 T cell receptor beta chains were all obtained from the same sample, sequenced in a study of T cells in tuberculosis. The method was immunoSEQ multiplex PCR; TCRdb's version includes in-frame clones alone and lacks a portion of them. The sample records over 25,000 clones, roughly nine tenths being singletons. Time point noted: new active TB diagnosis, blood taken before or within 7 days of starting treatment. Sequencing was performed on PBMCs, taken at tuberculosis diagnosis. The source is an adult with tuberculosis.

CDR3 in amino acids: CASSYSGTTQETQYF. The CDR3, as DNA: TGTGCCAGCAGTTACTCAGGGACAACCCAAGAGACCCAGTACTTC. This sequence joins TRBV6-5 and TRBJ2-5; maybe TRBD1 (6 bases). Per the germline V gene, CDR1 is MNHEY and CDR2 is SVGAGI. The CDR3 extends over 15 amino acids. V lost 0 bases, J lost 1 base, and 9 bases lay in between.

This sequence joins TRBV27 and TRBJ1-4; 7 nucleotides align to TRBD1. CDR1 MNHEY and CDR2 SMNVEV come from the germline V gene (reference sequence). This CDR3 has 16 residues. Losses at the gene ends were 5 bases for V and 2 bases for J; bases not matched to a gene: 8. In DNA form, the CDR3 reads TGTGCCAGCAGTATCGACCCCAGGGGGACTAATGAAAAACTGTTTTTT. Translating it yields CASSIDPRGTNEKLFF.

Note on this clone: Different DNA sequences within this sample yield the same CDR3. The chain couples TRBV7-9 to TRBJ2-2; D not resolved. The CDR3 spans 12 residues. Trimming pared 5 bases from V and 3 bases from J, leaving 4 bases between. Germline-derived CDR1 and CDR2 are SEHNR and FQNEAQ (reference sequence). This chain's CDR3 is CASSTDTGELFF. CDR3 bases: TGTGCCAGCAGCACGGACACCGGGGAGCTGTTTTTT.

The rearrangement links TRBV6-4 to TRBJ2-3, with 8 bases matching TRBD1. CDR3 length: 16 residues. V gave up 0 bases and J gave up 1 base; unmatched junction bases: 3. CDR1 and CDR2 from the germline V gene are MRHNA and SNTAGT. The CDR3 DNA sequence: TGTGCCAGCAGTGACTCCCAGGGGGCCGGCACAGATACGCAGTATTTT. It translates to CASSDSQGAGTDTQYF.

The chain recombines TRBV19 with TRBJ1-1, with D unresolved. This CDR3 contains 14 residues. Per the germline V gene, CDR1 is LNHDA and CDR2 is SQIVND (reference sequence). V was clipped by 1 base and J by 2 bases, with 8 bases between them. In DNA form, the CDR3 reads TGTGCCAGTAGTATAGCCGGTTTAAACACTGAAGCTTTCTTT. Residues: CASSIAGLNTEAFF.